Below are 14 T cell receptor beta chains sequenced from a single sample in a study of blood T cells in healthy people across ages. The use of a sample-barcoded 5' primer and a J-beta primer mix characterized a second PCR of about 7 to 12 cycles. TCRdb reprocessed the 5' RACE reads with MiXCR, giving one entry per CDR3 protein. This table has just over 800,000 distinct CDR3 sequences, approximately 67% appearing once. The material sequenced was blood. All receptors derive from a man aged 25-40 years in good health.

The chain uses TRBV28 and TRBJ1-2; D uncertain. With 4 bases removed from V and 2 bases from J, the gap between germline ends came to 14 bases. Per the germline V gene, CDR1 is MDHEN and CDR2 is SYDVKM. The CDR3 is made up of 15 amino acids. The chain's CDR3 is CASSSPTGRNYGYTF. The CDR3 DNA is TGTGCCAGCAGTTCCCCAACCGGCAGAAACTATGGCTACACCTTC.

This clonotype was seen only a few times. CDR3 amino acids: CASTFSGGGYQETQYF. In nucleotides, the CDR3 is TGTGCCAGCACGTTTAGCGGGGGGGGGTACCAAGAGACCCAGTACTTC. The chain recombines TRBV7-6 with TRBJ2-5; 11 positions agree with TRBD2. This CDR3 region has 16 residues. Germline V gene lookup returns CDR1 SGHVS and CDR2 FNYEAQ. Trimming removed 7 bases from V and 0 bases from J; junction bases left unmatched: 7.

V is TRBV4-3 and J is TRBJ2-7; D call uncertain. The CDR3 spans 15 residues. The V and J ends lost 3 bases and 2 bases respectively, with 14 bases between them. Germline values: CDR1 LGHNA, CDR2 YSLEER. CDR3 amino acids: CASSQHQDGTYEQYF. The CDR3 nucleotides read TGCGCCAGCAGCCAGCATCAGGACGGCACCTACGAGCAGTACTTC.

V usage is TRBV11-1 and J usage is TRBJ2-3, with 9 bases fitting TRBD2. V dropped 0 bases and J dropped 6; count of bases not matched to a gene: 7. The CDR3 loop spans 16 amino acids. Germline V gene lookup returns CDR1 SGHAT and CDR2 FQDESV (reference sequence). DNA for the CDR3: TGTGCCAGCAGCTTAGCCGGCGGGGGGGCCGCGGATACGCAGTATTTT. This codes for CASSLAGGGAADTQYF.

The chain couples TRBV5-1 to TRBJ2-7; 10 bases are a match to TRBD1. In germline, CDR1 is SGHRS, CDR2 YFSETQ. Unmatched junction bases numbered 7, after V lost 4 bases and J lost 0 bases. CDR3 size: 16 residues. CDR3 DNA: TGCGCCAGCAGCGCCGGGACAGGGGCCCTCTCCTACGAGCAGTACTTC. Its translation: CASSAGTGALSYEQYF.

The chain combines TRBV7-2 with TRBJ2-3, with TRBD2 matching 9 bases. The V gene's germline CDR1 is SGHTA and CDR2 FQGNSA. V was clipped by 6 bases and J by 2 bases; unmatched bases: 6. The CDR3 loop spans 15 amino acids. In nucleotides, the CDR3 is TGTGCCAGCAGTCTAGCGGGGCGCACCACAGATACGCAGTATTTT. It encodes CASSLAGRTTDTQYF.

CDR3 nucleotides: TGTGCCAGCAGTTATGGAGGTGATGAAAAACTGTTTTTT. Encoded protein: CASSYGGDEKLFF. The chain uses TRBV6-2 or TRBV6-3 and TRBJ1-4; no clear D. Looked up from germline, CDR1 is MNHEY and CDR2 is SVGEGT. This CDR3 has 13 amino acids. V shed 3 bases and J shed 6 bases, with 8 bases lying between them.

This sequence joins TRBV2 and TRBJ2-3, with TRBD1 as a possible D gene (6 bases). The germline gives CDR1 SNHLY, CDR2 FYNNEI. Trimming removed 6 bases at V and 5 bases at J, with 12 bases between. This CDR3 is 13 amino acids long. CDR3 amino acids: CASSPLRGDTQYF. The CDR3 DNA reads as TGTGCCAGCAGCCCTCTCAGGGGAGATACGCAGTATTTT.

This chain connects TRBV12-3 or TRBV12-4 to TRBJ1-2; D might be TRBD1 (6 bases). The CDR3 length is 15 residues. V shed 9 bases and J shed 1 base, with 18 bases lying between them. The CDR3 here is CARTRGGRRNYGYTF. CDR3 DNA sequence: TGTGCCAGGACCCGGGGGGGGCGACGTAACTATGGCTACACCTTC.

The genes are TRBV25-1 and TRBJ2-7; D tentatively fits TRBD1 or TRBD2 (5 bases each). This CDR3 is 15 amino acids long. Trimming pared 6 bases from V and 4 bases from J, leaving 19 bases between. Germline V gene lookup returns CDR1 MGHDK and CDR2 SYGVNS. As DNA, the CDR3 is TGTGCCAGCAGACCCGGACGAACAGAGGGGTACGAGCAGTACTTC. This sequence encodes CASRPGRTEGYEQYF.

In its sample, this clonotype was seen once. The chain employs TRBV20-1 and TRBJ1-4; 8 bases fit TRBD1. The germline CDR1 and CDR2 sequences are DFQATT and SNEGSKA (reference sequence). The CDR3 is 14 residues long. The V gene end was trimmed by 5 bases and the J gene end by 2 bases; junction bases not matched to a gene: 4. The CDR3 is CSAGRTGTNEKLFF. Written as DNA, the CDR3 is TGCAGTGCTGGAAGGACAGGGACTAATGAAAAACTGTTTTTT.

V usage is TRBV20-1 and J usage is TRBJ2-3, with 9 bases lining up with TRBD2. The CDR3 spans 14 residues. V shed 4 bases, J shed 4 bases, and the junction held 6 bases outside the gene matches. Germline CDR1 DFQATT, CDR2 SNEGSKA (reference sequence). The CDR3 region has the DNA TGCAGTGCTATCAAAGCGGGGGGTTCAGATACGCAGTATTTT. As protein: CSAIKAGGSDTQYF.

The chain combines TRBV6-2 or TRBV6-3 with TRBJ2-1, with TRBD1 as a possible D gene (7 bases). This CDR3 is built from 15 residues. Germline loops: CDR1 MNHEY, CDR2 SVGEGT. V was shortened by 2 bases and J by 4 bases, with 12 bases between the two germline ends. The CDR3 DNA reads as TGTGCCAGCAGTTACGGGGGGACAGTTTACAATGAGCAGTTCTTC. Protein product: CASSYGGTVYNEQFF.

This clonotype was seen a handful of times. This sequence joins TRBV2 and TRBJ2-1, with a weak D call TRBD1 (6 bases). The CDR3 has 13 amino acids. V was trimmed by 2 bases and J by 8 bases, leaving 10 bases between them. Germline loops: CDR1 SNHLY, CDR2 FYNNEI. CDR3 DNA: TGTGCCAGCAGTGAATATGAGGGGGATGAGCAGTTCTTC. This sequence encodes CASSEYEGDEQFF.